This T cell receptor (beta chain) was observed in a study of T cell responses to AZD1222 COVID-19 vaccine. Broader study findings: Increases in Spike-specific TCR breadth and depth were seen after two AZD1222 doses. Repertoires were obtained solely post-peak T cell response.

A word on this clone: Its antigen is unidentified.

Profiling relied on immunoSEQ multiplex PCR, and the TCRdb table lists in-frame clones only, not all of them. The data contain more than 120,000 clones, roughly 90% of them singletons. Germline V gene sequence: CDR1 SGHTA, CDR2 FQGNSA. Trimming left V 5 bases short and J 6 bases short, with 17 bases between. The CDR3 has 15 amino acids. The TCR originated in an adult who received the AZD1222 COVID-19 vaccine. The chain recombines TRBV7-2 with TRBJ2-1; D gene unclear. This specimen consisted of peripheral blood, obtained 28 days after the second AZD1222 dose. The CDR3 region has the DNA TGTGCCAGCAGCCGTAACTCTGTTCGTGGCAATGAGCAGTTCTTC. It translates to CASSRNSVRGNEQFF.